There are a few counts of the clone carrying this TCR delta chain. What it recognizes is unknown. TCRdb attributes to this sequence the protein of a much larger clone, which differs from the DNA translation at residue 6; a read error is likely, and the protein displayed is translated from the DNA. Flow sorting of PBMC yielded separate Vgamma9/Vdelta2+ and Vdelta2-negative gammadelta T cell populations for bulk repertoire analysis. This entry belongs to a study of γδ T cells in repeated Plasmodium falciparum infection. Germline CDR1 reads GEAIGNYY; CDR2 reads EKD. The CDR3 totals 15 residues. With V trimmed by 7 bases and J by 1 base, 11 bases remained unmatched. TCRdb repeated clone calling on the multiplex PCR reads with CATT. The sample includes 75,000 to 100,000 delta-chain clones, 1.4% of them seen just once. The study's findings and limits: Vdelta2-negative gammadelta repertoires appeared less diverse and less shared in Malian than Australian children.

Sequenced input: gamma-delta T cells from blood. This TCR was recovered from a pool of human donors (malaria-infected and uninfected, not separated). The genes are TRDV2 and TRDJ1, with 7 positions matching TRDD3. Here the J gene came from matching the DNA to germline, since TCRdb omits it. The chain's CDR3 is CACNSPGDPTDKLIF. In DNA, the CDR3 is TGTGCCTGCAATTCCCCGGGGGATCCCACCGATAAACTCATCTTT.